This T cell receptor beta chain is drawn from a study of blood T cells in healthy people across ages. Points from the study as a whole: Considered underestimates were the diversity estimates obtained from one million T cells.

The CDR3 contains 14 residues. CDR1 and CDR2 from the germline V gene are LGHDT and YNNKEL (reference sequence). Trimming removed 8 bases at V and 4 bases at J, with 12 bases between. A J-beta primer mix and a sample-barcoded 5' primer were used in a second PCR of about 7 to 12 cycles. MiXCR was run by TCRdb on the 5' RACE reads, yielding one entry per CDR3 protein. This table has approximately 690,000 distinct CDR3 sequences, under 65% appearing once. As regards this clonotype: Its antigen remains unknown.

All donors came from Russia, were Caucasian and healthy, and spanned ages about 6 to 100. Sequencing was carried out using blood. The chain links TRBV3-1 to TRBJ2-6; D call uncertain. This receptor was taken from a man aged 55 to 70 in good health. This chain's CDR3 is CASEVSVGANVLTF. The CDR3 nucleotides read TGTGCCAGCGAAGTTTCAGTCGGGGCCAACGTCCTGACTTTC.